The clone carrying this T cell receptor (beta chain) has just a few counts. Its antigen is still unknown. These data originate in a study of T-cell reconstitution after alpha-beta-depleted transplantation in children. A TCRbeta library incorporating unique molecular identifiers was prepared. TCRdb re-derived calls from the PCR reads in MiXCR, one entry per CDR3 protein. The profile covers fewer than 550,000 distinct CDR3 sequences, with approximately 10% appearing a single time and around 15% taken by the ten largest. Trimming left V 0 bases short and J 2 bases short, with 15 bases between. CDR3 length: 16 amino acids. Germline loops: CDR1 DFQATT, CDR2 SNEGSKA (reference sequence). Study-level points and caveats: There were some patients whose high TCRbeta diversity at day 60 came from surviving recipient T cells and thymic progenitors. It was reported that alpha-beta T cells came from several hundred expanded graft clones (about two months after transplant). Fresh T-cell production supplied most of the T-cell counts and diversity seen one year after transplant.

Specimen: PBMCs, mostly from graft donor cells, collected 180 days after TCRalphabeta/CD19-depleted stem cell transplant. The V and J genes are TRBV20-1 and TRBJ2-3, with D perhaps TRBD2 (5 bases). The TCR sequence derives from a female patient aged 2-10 years who had a stem cell transplant for aplastic anemia, so the T cells may come from the graft donor. DNA for the CDR3: TGCAGTGCTAGAGATCAGGAGGCTGGACTCACAGATACGCAGTATTTT. It translates to CSARDQEAGLTDTQYF.